This T cell receptor (beta chain) was recorded in a study of shared clonotypes between healthy human individuals. Study background: Three plates each covered CD4 naive and memory; CD8 naive two, CD8 memory one.

The donors, all of them Caucasian adults, lived in Nashville, Tennessee. Per the germline V gene, CDR1 is MNHEY and CDR2 is SVGAGI. This CDR3 contains 15 residues. V lost 2 bases to trimming and J lost 2 bases, with 12 bases between them. Of note for this clone: Antigen unknown.

Broader study findings: Of the naive CD4 clonotypes, around 5% were shared across several donors.

TCRdb keeps only in-frame clones here, not all; method: immunoSEQ multiplex PCR. The sample has a few million clones; about 94% are singletons. The sequencing sample was made of naive CD4+ T cells sorted from blood. The subset here: CD45RA+ positively selected. The gene calls are TRBV6-5 and TRBJ1-1; the D gene is possibly TRBD1 (6 bases). The receptor was isolated from a man between 18 and 35 years old in good health. CDR3 coding DNA: TGTGCCAGCAGTTACCCCAGCGGGGGCAACACTGAAGCTTTCTTT. Amino acid sequence: CASSYPSGGNTEAFF.